Listed below are T cell receptor beta chains from one sample, sequenced in a study of OX40 agonist ivuxolimab in advanced cancers. Here immunoSEQ multiplex PCR was the method, and the copy in TCRdb shows in-frame clones only, minus some. The sample carries tens of thousands of clones, approximately 90% recorded once. Sequenced here: CD4+ or CD8+ T cells sorted from blood, sampled in a trial of the OX40 agonist ivuxolimab. These TCRs come from an adult with an advanced solid tumor such as melanoma, head and neck, liver or kidney cancer. CDR3s include the opening cysteine and the closing phenylalanine or tryptophan. A D gene is named only where the DNA matches it firmly. Clone size appears in some rows only: once, few, many, or a class for an expanded clone.

TRBJ1-5 - TRBV6-1 - CASSATADQPQHF TGTGCCAGCAGCGCCACAGCCGATCAGCCCCAGCATTTT
TRBJ2-7 - TRBV28 - CASSGTQQYF TGTGCCAGCAGTGGGACTCAGCAGTACTTC
TRBJ2-1 - TRBV10-1 - CASRTPGPHLRNEQFF TGCGCCAGCAGAACCCCGGGACCCCACCTACGCAATGAGCAGTTCTTC
TRBJ2-3 TRBD1 TRBV7-9 - CASSRGTGGTDTQYF TGTGCCAGCAGCCGCGGGACAGGGGGCACAGATACGCAGTATTTT
TRBJ2-1 TRBD1 TRBV5-1 - CASSLGTGAIQEQFF TGCGCCAGCAGCTTGGGGACAGGGGCCATACAGGAGCAGTTCTTC
TRBJ1-2 TRBD1 TRBV5-1 - CASRGQGRAYGYTF TGCGCCAGTCGGGGACAGGGAAGAGCCTATGGCTACACCTTC
TRBJ2-1 TRBD2 TRBV2 - CASSKGLAGGGSYNEQFF TGTGCCAGCAGTAAGGGACTAGCGGGAGGCGGGTCGTACAATGAGCAGTTCTTC
TRBJ2-7 TRBD2 TRBV6-5 once CASRPGLAGAYEQYF TGTGCCAGCAGGCCCGGACTAGCGGGAGCCTACGAGCAGTACTTC
TRBJ2-5 TRBD2 TRBV4-1 - CASSQGASGYQETQYF TGCGCCAGCAGCCAAGGGGCTAGCGGGTATCAAGAGACCCAGTACTTC
TRBJ1-5 TRBD1 TRBV19 - CASGRQGRDVSQPQHF TGTGCCAGTGGACGACAGGGAAGGGATGTCAGCCAGCCCCAGCATTTT
TRBJ2-1 TRBD2 TRBV18 - CASSPGLAGNNEQFF TGTGCCAGCTCCCCTGGACTAGCGGGGAACAATGAGCAGTTCTTC
TRBJ2-5 - TRBV29-1 - CSVGNYQETQYF TGCAGCGTAGGAAATTACCAAGAGACCCAGTACTTC
TRBJ2-1 TRBD2 TRBV5-4 - CASSLYGGLAGGEQFF TGTGCCAGCAGCTTGTACGGGGGACTAGCGGGAGGTGAGCAGTTCTTC
TRBJ1-1 - TRBV6-6 - CASSYRSTSEAFF TGTGCCAGCAGTTACAGATCCACCTCTGAAGCTTTCTTT
TRBJ2-7 TRBD1 TRBV7-9 once CASSTRQGAIFYEQYF TGTGCCAGCAGCACTAGACAGGGAGCTATTTTCTACGAGCAGTACTTC
TRBJ2-1 - TRBV18 - CASSGTNEQFF TGTGCCAGCTCAGGTACTAATGAGCAGTTCTTC
TRBJ2-1 - TRBV6-5 few CASSKQAYNEQFF TGTGCCAGCAGTAAACAGGCGTACAATGAGCAGTTCTTC
TRBJ1-1 TRBD1 TRBV5-1 once CASSIRTGRNTEAFF TGCGCCAGCAGCATACGGACAGGGAGGAACACTGAAGCTTTCTTT
TRBJ2-1 TRBD2 TRBV7-3 - CASSLGLAGVGEQFF TGTGCCAGCAGCTTGGGACTAGCGGGAGTGGGGGAGCAGTTCTTC
TRBJ2-7 - TRBV18 - CASSRTGLLANEQYF TGTGCCAGCTCACGAACCGGACTCCTCGCAAACGAGCAGTACTTC
TRBJ1-5 - TRBV28 - CASSLWAGRANQPQHF TGTGCCAGCAGTTTATGGGCAGGGAGGGCCAATCAGCCCCAGCATTTT
TRBJ1-3 - TRBV2 - CASRGTPRRPGNTIYF TGTGCCAGCAGAGGGACACCCCGACGGCCTGGAAACACCATATATTTT
TRBJ2-1 TRBD2 TRBV7-3 once CASSSGSGSFSYNEQFF TGTGCCAGCAGCTCCGGTAGCGGGAGCTTTTCCTACAATGAGCAGTTCTTC
TRBJ2-3 - TRBV7-3 - CASSPTGPAQYF TGTGCCAGCAGTCCAACAGGGCCTGCGCAGTATTTT
TRBJ1-1 - TRBV10-3 - CAISGGLNTEAFF TGTGCCATCAGTGGGGGTTTGAACACTGAAGCTTTCTTT
TRBJ2-3 - TRBV11-2 - CASSPGTRLRGDTQYF TGTGCCAGCAGTCCCGGAACTCGCCTGAGAGGAGATACGCAGTATTTT
TRBJ2-7 - TRBV5-6 - CASSLESYEQYF TGTGCCAGCAGCTTGGAGTCCTACGAGCAGTACTTC
TRBJ2-2 - TRBV25-1 - CASSDTGQVPGELFF TGTGCCAGCAGTGATACCGGTCAAGTACCCGGGGAGCTGTTTTTT
TRBJ2-7 TRBD1 TRBV5-3 - CARSLRTGGSYEQYF TGTGCCAGAAGCTTAAGGACAGGAGGCTCCTACGAGCAGTACTTC
TRBJ2-1 - TRBV5-6 - CASSPLRASYNEQFF TGTGCCAGCAGCCCCCTCCGGGCCTCCTACAATGAGCAGTTCTTC
TRBJ1-4 - TRBV5-5 - CASSFRESGEKLFF TGTGCCAGCAGCTTTAGGGAATCGGGTGAAAAACTGTTTTTT
TRBJ2-2 - TRBV9 - CASSPLRNTGELFF TGTGCCAGCAGCCCATTACGGAACACCGGGGAGCTGTTTTTT
TRBJ2-3 TRBD2 TRBV11-2 - CASSFPTSAEETDTQYF TGTGCCAGCAGCTTCCCGACTAGCGCCGAGGAGACAGATACGCAGTATTTT
TRBJ2-7 TRBD1 TRBV6-1 - CASSNGNRGPYEQYF TGTGCCAGCAGTAACGGGAACAGGGGGCCGTACGAGCAGTACTTC
TRBJ1-6 - TRBV5-1 once CASSDRPPLHF TGCGCCAGCAGCGACCGGCCACCCCTCCACTTT
TRBJ1-1 TRBD1 TRBV27 - CASSFLAGGLGNTEAFF TGTGCCAGCAGTTTCCTAGCAGGGGGCCTCGGGAACACTGAAGCTTTCTTT
TRBJ2-7 TRBD2 TRBV6-1 - CASPGLAAVYEQYF TGTGCCAGCCCTGGACTAGCGGCCGTTTACGAGCAGTACTTC
TRBJ2-7 - TRBV18 - CASSPQLGQDEQYF TGTGCCAGCTCACCACAGTTAGGACAAGACGAGCAGTACTTC